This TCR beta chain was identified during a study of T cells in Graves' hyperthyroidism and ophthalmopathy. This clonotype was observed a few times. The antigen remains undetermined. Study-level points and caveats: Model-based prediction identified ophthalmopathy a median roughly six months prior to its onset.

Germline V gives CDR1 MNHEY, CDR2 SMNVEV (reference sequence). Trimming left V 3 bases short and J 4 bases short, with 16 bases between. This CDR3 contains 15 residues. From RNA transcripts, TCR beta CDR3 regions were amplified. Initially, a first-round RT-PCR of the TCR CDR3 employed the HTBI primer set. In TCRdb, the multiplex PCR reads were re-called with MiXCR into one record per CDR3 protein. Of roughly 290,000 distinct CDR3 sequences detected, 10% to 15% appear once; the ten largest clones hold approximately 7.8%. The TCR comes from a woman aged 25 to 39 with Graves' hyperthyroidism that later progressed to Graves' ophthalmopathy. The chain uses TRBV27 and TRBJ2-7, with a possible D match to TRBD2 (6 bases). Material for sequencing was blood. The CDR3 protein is CASSLGGSGSYEQYF. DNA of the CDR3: TGTGCCAGCAGTTTGGGAGGATCTGGGTCGTACGAGCAGTACTTC.